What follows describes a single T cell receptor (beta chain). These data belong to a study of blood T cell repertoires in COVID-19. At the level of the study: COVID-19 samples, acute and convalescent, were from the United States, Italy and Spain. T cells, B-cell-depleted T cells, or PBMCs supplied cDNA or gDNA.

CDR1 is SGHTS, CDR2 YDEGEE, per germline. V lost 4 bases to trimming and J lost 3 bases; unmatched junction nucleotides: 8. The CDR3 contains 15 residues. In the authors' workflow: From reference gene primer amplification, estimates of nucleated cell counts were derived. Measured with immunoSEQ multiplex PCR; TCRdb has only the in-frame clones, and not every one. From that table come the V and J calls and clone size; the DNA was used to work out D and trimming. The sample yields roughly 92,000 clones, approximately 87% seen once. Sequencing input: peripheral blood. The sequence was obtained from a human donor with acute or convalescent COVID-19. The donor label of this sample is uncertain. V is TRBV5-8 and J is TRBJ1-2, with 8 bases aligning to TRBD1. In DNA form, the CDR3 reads TGTGCCAGCAGCCCTCGGACAGGGTTCGACTATGGCTACACCTTC. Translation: CASSPRTGFDYGYTF.